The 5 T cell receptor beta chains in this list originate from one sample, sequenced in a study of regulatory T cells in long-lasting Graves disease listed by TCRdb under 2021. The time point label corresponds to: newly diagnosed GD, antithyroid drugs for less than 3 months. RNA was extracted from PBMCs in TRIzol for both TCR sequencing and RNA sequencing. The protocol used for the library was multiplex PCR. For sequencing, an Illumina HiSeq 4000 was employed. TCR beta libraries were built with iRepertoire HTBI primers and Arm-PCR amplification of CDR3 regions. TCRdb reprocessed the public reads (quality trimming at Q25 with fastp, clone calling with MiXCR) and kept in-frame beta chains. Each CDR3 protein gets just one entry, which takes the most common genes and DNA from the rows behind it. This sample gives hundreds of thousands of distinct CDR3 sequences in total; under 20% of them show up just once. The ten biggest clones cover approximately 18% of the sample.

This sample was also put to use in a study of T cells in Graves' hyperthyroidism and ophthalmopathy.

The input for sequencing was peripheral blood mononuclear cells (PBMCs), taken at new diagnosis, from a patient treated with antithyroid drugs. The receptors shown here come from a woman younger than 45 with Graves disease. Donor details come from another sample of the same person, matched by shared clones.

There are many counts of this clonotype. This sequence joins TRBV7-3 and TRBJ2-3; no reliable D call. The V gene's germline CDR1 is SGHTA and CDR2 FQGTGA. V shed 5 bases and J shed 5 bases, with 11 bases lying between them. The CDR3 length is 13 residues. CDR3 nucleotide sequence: TGTGCCAGCAGCAGCCCTCTAGTAGATACGCAGTATTTT. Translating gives CASSSPLVDTQYF.

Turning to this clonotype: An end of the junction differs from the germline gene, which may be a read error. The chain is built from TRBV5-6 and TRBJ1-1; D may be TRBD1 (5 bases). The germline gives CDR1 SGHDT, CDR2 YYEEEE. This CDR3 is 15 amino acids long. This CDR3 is CASGLIRGGRTEAFF. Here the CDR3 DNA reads TGTGCCAGCGGCTTGATTCGGGGGGGGAGAACTGAAGCTTTCTTT. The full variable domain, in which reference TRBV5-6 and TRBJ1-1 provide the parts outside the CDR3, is DAGVTQSPTHLIKTRGQQVTLRCSPKSGHDTVSWYQQALGQGPQFIFQYYEEEERQRGNFPDRFSGHQFPNYSSELNVNALLLGDSALYLCASGLIRGGRTEAFFGQGTRLTVV.

The CDR3 coding sequence is TGCGCCAGCAGCACCCAAGCCAAAAACATTCAGTACTTC. This translates into CASSTQAKNIQYF. The rearrangement uses TRBV5-1 and TRBJ2-4; D unresolved. The CDR3 spans 13 residues. Germline assignment: CDR1 SGHRS and CDR2 YFSETQ. The germline V and J ends were trimmed by 4 bases and 0 bases, with 5 bases remaining between them.

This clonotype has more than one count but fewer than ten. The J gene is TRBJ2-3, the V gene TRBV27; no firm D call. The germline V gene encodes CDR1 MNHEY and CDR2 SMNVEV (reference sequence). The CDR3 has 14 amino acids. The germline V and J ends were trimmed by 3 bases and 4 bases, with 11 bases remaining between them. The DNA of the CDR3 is TGTGCCAGCAGTTTTTTAACCCCGCCAGATACGCAGTATTTT. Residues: CASSFLTPPDTQYF.

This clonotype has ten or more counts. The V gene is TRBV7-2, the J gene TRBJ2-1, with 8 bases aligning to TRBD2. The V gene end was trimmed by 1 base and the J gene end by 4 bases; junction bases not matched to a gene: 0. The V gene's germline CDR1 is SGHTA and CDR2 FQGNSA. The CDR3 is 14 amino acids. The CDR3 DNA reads TGTGCCAGCAGCTTAGGACTAGCGTACAATGAGCAGTTCTTC. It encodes CASSLGLAYNEQFF.